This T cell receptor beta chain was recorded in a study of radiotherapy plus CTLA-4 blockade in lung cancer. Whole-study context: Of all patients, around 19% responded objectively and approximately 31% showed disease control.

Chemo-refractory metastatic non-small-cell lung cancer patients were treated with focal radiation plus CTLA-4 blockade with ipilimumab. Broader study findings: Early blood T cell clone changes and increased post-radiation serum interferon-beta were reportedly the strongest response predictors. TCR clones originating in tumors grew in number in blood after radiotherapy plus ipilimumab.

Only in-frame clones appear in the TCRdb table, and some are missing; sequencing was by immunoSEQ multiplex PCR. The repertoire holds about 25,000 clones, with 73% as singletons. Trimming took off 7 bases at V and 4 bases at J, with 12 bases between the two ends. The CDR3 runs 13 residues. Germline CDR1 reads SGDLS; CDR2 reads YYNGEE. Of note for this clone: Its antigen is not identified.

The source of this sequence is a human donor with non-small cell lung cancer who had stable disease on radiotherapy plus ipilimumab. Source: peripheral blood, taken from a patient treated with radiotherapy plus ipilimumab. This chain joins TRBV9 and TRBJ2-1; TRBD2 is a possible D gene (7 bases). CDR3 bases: TGTGCCAGCGCCAGGGGAGGGTACAATGAGCAGTTCTTC. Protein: CASARGGYNEQFF.